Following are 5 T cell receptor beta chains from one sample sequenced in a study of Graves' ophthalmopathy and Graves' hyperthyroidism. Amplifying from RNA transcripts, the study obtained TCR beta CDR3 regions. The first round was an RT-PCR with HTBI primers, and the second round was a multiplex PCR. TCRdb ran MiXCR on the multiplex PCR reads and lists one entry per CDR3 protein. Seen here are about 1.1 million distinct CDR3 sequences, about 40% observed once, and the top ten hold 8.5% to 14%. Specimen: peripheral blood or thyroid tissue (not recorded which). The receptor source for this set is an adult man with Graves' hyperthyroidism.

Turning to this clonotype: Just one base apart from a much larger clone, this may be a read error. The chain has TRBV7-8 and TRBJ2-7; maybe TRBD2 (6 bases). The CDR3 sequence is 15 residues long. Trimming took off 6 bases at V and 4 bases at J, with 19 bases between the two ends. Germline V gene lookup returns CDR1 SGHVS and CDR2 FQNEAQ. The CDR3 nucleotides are TGTGCCAGCAGATTTGACGGGAGCCATTATTACGAGCAGTACTTC. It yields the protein CASRFDGSHYYEQYF.

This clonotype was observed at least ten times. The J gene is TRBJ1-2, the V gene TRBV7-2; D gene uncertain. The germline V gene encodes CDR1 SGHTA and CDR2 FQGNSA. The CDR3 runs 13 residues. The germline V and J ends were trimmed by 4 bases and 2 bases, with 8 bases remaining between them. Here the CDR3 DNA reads TGTGCCAGCAGCTCCCGACGGAACTATGGCTACACCTTC. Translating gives CASSSRRNYGYTF.

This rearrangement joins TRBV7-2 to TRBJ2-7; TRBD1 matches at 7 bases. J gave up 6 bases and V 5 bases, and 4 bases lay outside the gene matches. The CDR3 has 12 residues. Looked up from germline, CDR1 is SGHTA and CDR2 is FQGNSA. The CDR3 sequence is CASSQRDSEQYF. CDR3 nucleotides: TGTGCCAGCAGCCAAAGGGACAGCGAGCAGTACTTC.

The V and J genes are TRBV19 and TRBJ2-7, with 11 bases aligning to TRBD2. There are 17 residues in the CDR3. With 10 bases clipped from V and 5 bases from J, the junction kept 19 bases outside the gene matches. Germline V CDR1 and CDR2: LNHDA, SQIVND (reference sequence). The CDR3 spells CATPDEGLAGGEDEQYF. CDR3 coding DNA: TGTGCCACCCCCGACGAGGGCCTAGCGGGAGGCGAGGACGAGCAGTACTTC.

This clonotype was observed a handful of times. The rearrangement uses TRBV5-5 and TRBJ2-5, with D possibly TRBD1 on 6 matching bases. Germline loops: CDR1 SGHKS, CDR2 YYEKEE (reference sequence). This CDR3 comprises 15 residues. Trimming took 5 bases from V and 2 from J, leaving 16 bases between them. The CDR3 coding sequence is TGTGCCAGCAGTATAAGTCCCCAGGGGCAAGAGACCCAGTACTTC. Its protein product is CASSISPQGQETQYF.